This T cell receptor (beta chain) came from a study of blood T cell repertoires in COVID-19. TCRdb keeps only in-frame clones here, not all; method: immunoSEQ multiplex PCR. The sample lists some 46,000 clones, about 87% occurring once. The CDR3 loop spans 16 amino acids. The junction had 11 bases not matched to a gene; V was cut back by 4 bases and J by 2 bases. Germline values: CDR1 MDHEN, CDR2 SYDVKM. Only a few counts were recorded for this clone. The clonotype was recovered from a man aged 55 to 70 with active COVID-19. The sample comprised peripheral blood. This chain uses TRBV28 with TRBJ2-7; 7 positions agree with TRBD1. The DNA for the CDR3 is TGTGCCAGCAGTTCTGCTATCGGACAGGCCGCCTACGAGCAGTACTTC. Protein: CASSSAIGQAAYEQYF.